The entry that follows covers one T cell receptor beta chain sequence. Its antigen is as yet unknown. Both 60 Vbeta primers and 13 Jbeta primers went into the PCR. Clones were read by immunoSEQ multiplex PCR, and TCRdb kept only the in-frame ones, dropping some. This table has 150,000 to 200,000 clones, 71% appearing once. The germline V gene encodes CDR1 MNHEY and CDR2 SMNVEV (reference sequence). V lost 5 bases and J 6 bases, leaving 13 bases between the germline ends. The CDR3 contains 13 residues. The sample originates from a study of cytomegalovirus exposure and HLA in healthy donors. Notes on the study in general: Later analysis placed DRB1 highest and HLA-C lowest in TCR association rates, which differed by HLA locus. Versus the roughly 700-donor mean, an Asian-associated ancestry cluster reportedly showed fewer N-insertions in a later analysis. In the analysis, some V segments, TRBV6-2 and TRBV6-3 included, were excluded as indistinguishable.

The genes are TRBV27 and TRBJ1-2, with unresolved D. The source material was PBMCs. This TCR came from a girl between 5 and 17 years old in good health and CMV-seronegative. This chain's CDR3 is CASSTSSRHGYTF. The CDR3 nucleotides read TGTGCCAGCAGTACATCCTCGAGGCATGGCTACACCTTC.